These 2 T cell receptor beta chains were all obtained from the same sample, sequenced in a study of beta chain features in type 1 diabetes. Study-wide points: Shortening of TCRB CDR3s, moderate but significant, appeared in all four CD4+ subsets of Type 1 diabetes patients.

These receptors have no identified antigens. The study reverse transcribed the entire isolated RNA, so it sequenced expressed TCRB transcripts. Method: immunoSEQ multiplex PCR; TCRdb's copy keeps in-frame clones and lacks some. The table lists 200,000 to 250,000 clones, 11% to 15% of them singletons. The sample comprised naive CD4+ T cells from blood. These TCRs come from a man aged 25-45 years with type 1 diabetes.

The chain joins TRBV11-3 to TRBJ1-1; tentatively, D is TRBD1 (6 bases). Germline V gene data show CDR1 as SGHNT and CDR2 as YENEEA. This CDR3 is built from 15 residues. V shed 4 bases and J shed 1 base, with 13 bases lying between them. CDR3 loop: CASSSMGQPNTEAFF. CDR3 bases: TGTGCCAGCAGCTCAATGGGACAACCGAACACTGAAGCTTTCTTT.

This clone appeared a few times. This sequence joins TRBV21-1 and TRBJ2-1; the table's D call TRBD2 went unverified against the DNA. TRBV21-1 is shown as a pseudogene. The CDR3 sequence is 12 residues long. CDR3 in amino acids: CASSKARVEQFF. In DNA form, the CDR3 reads TGTGCCAGCAGCAAAGCGCGGGTAGAGCAGTTCTTC.